Each of the 31 T cell receptor beta chains below was sequenced from the same sample in a study of cytomegalovirus exposure and HLA in healthy donors. Primers for the PCR totalled 60 Vbeta and 13 Jbeta. Profiled with immunoSEQ multiplex PCR; TCRdb holds only in-frame clones, not every one. This repertoire includes roughly 42,000 clones. Input material: PBMCs. All receptors derive from a man aged 25-45 years in good health and CMV-seronegative.

The chain links TRBV30 to TRBJ2-3; 9 positions match TRBD2. The V and J ends lost 2 bases and 6 bases, in that order; junction bases with no gene match: 12. The germline V gene has CDR1 GTSNPN and CDR2 SVGIG (reference sequence). There are 16 residues in the CDR3. CDR3 sequence reads: CAWSHGWREGRDTQYF. The CDR3, as DNA: TGTGCCTGGAGTCACGGGTGGCGGGAGGGCAGGGATACGCAGTATTTT. Complete variable domain (other parts from reference TRBV30 and TRBJ2-3): SQTIHQWPATLVQPVGSPLSLECTVEGTSNPNLYWYRQAAGRGLQLLFYSVGIGQISSEVPQNLSASRPQDRQFILSSKKLLLSDSGFYLCAWSHGWREGRDTQYFGPGTRLTVL.

The V gene is TRBV18, the J gene TRBJ2-4, with TRBD2 as a possible D gene (6 bases). Germline assignment: CDR1 KGHSH and CDR2 LQKENI. This CDR3 is built from 15 residues. V lost 3 bases and J lost 0, with 9 bases in between. This CDR3 reads CASSPGGVAKNIQYF. The CDR3 DNA is TGTGCCAGCTCACCGGGCGGGGTAGCCAAAAACATTCAGTACTTC.

This chain uses TRBV2 with TRBJ1-2; 8 bases match TRBD1. The germline V gene has CDR1 SNHLY and CDR2 FYNNEI. The V segment lost 7 bases and the J segment 4 bases; nucleotides outside the gene matches: 11. This CDR3 spans 15 amino acids. The CDR3 region has the DNA TGTGCCAGCAATACGTACGGACAGGGCAGCTATGGCTACACCTTC. Protein: CASNTYGQGSYGYTF.

The chain is built from TRBV6-5 and TRBJ1-6, with a tentative D call TRBD1 (5 bases). V lost 6 bases and J lost 7, with 13 bases in between. The CDR3 runs 14 residues. In germline, CDR1 is MNHEY, CDR2 SVGAGI. The chain's CDR3 is CASRSQGGNSPLHF. CDR3 bases: TGTGCCAGCAGATCGCAGGGTGGCAATTCACCCCTCCACTTT.

The V gene is TRBV29-1, the J gene TRBJ1-1, with 10 bases lining up with TRBD1. The V gene's germline CDR1 is SQVTM and CDR2 ANQGSEA. The CDR3 has 15 amino acids. V dropped 3 bases and J dropped 2; count of bases not matched to a gene: 6. In DNA form, the CDR3 reads TGCAGCGTTGAGAGAGGACAGGGGGAAAACACTGAAGCTTTCTTT. Translation: CSVERGQGENTEAFF.

This chain uses TRBV4-1 with TRBJ2-7, with D possibly matching TRBD1 (6 bases). V was trimmed by 4 bases and J by 8 bases, leaving 12 bases between them. From germline, CDR1 is MGHRA and CDR2 YSYEKL. The CDR3 covers 12 residues. CDR3: CASSRGPNQQYF. Written as DNA, the CDR3 is TGCGCCAGCAGCCGGGGGCCCAACCAGCAGTACTTC.

The chain recombines TRBV9 with TRBJ2-1; D uncertain. Germline V gene lookup returns CDR1 SGDLS and CDR2 YYNGEE. The V end lost 3 bases, the J end lost 5 bases, and 3 bases lay between the germline ends. This CDR3 region has 11 residues. CDR3 sequence reads: CASSGHNEQFF. The CDR3 DNA reads as TGTGCCAGCAGCGGGCACAATGAGCAGTTCTTC.

The chain has TRBV4-1 and TRBJ2-1; 9 bases are shared with TRBD1. V was clipped by 1 base and J by 10 bases; unmatched bases: 17. The CDR3 is 18 amino acids. CDR1 MGHRA and CDR2 YSYEKL come from the germline V gene. CDR3 sequence (DNA): TGCGCCAGCAGCCAAGGTCCAAGTCCGGGACAGGGTCGCGCCGAGCAGTTCTTC. Translation: CASSQGPSPGQGRAEQFF.

The chain combines TRBV25-1 with TRBJ2-7; the D gene is possibly TRBD1 (6 bases). V lost 4 bases and J lost 2, with 9 bases in between. Germline-derived CDR1 and CDR2 are MGHDK and SYGVNS. This CDR3 is built from 13 residues. In DNA form, the CDR3 reads TGTGCCAGCAGTGCTCCAGGGGCCTACGAGCAGTACTTC. This sequence encodes CASSAPGAYEQYF.

The chain employs TRBV4-1 and TRBJ2-1, with a weak D call TRBD2 (6 bases). Between the trimmed V and J ends, which lost 1 base and 5 bases, there was a span of 15 bases. The CDR3 spans 16 residues. CDR1 and CDR2 (germline): MGHRA, YSYEKL. CDR3 coding DNA: TGCGCCAGCAGCCAAGTAATAGCGGCTACCCACAATGAGCAGTTCTTC. It encodes CASSQVIAATHNEQFF.

In nucleotides, the CDR3 is TGTGCCAGCAGCTTCCCCCAAGGCGGGAGAGTGTCCTACGAGCAGTACTTC. Its translation is CASSFPQGGRVSYEQYF. The J gene is TRBJ2-7, the V gene TRBV7-9, with 7 nucleotides matching TRBD2. This CDR3 region has 17 residues. V shed 3 bases, J shed 1 base, and the junction held 12 bases outside the gene matches. Germline V CDR1 and CDR2: SEHNR, FQNEAQ (reference sequence).

The gene calls are TRBV11-2 and TRBJ2-1; 10 bases align to TRBD2. The junction had 8 bases not matched to a gene; V was cut back by 4 bases and J by 5 bases. Germline V lookup: CDR1 SGHAT, CDR2 FQNNGV. The CDR3 consists of 16 residues. Here the CDR3 DNA reads TGTGCCAGCAGCTACCGGGCTAGCGGGAGAGACAATGAGCAGTTCTTC. As protein: CASSYRASGRDNEQFF.

The V call is TRBV27, the J call TRBJ1-5, with D possibly being TRBD1 (6 bases). The CDR3 loop spans 15 amino acids. The germline V and J ends were trimmed by 7 bases and 6 bases, with 19 bases remaining between them. Germline assignment: CDR1 MNHEY and CDR2 SMNVEV (reference sequence). DNA for the CDR3: TGTGCCAGCACCAGGACGCCAGGGGAAGGTCAGCCCCAGCATTTT. It translates to CASTRTPGEGQPQHF.

This rearrangement joins TRBV5-1 to TRBJ2-3; D possibly corresponds to TRBD2 (6 bases). This CDR3 region has 17 residues. V was pared by 3 bases and J by 2 bases, with 19 bases between. CDR1 and CDR2 (germline): SGHRS, YFSETQ. The CDR3: CASSSSRDSYSTDTQYF. The CDR3 nucleotides read TGCGCCAGCAGCTCTTCCCGGGACTCATACTCCACAGATACGCAGTATTTT.

V gene TRBV9 combines with J gene TRBJ2-3; possible D gene TRBD2, 6 bases. The V gene's germline CDR1 is SGDLS and CDR2 YYNGEE. The CDR3 runs to 13 residues. Trimming took 4 bases from V and 5 from J, leaving 11 bases between them. CDR3 sequence reads: CASSSRRGDTQYF. CDR3 in DNA: TGTGCCAGCAGCTCTAGGAGGGGAGATACGCAGTATTTT.

The gene calls are TRBV5-4 and TRBJ2-7; TRBD2 agrees at 10 bases. In germline, CDR1 is SGHNT, CDR2 YYREEE (reference sequence). Losses at the gene ends were 1 base for V and 7 bases for J; bases not matched to a gene: 8. The CDR3 runs to 15 residues. In nucleotides, the CDR3 is TGTGCCAGCAGCTTGACCGGGACTAGCGCTGAAGAGCAGTACTTC. Translation: CASSLTGTSAEEQYF.

V is TRBV9 and J is TRBJ2-2; no clear D gene. CDR1 is SGDLS, CDR2 YYNGEE, per germline. CDR3 length: 16 residues. V was clipped by 0 bases and J by 0 bases, with 9 bases between them. The CDR3 region has the DNA TGTGCCAGCAGCGTAGCCCAAAGCCCGAACACCGGGGAGCTGTTTTTT. Amino acids: CASSVAQSPNTGELFF.

V usage is TRBV5-1 and J usage is TRBJ2-6, with 7 nucleotides matching TRBD1. The CDR3 extends over 15 amino acids. The trim removed 6 bases at V and 0 bases at J, leaving 3 bases unmatched. The germline V gene encodes CDR1 SGHRS and CDR2 YFSETQ. The CDR3 DNA follows: TGCGCCAGCACCCGACAGGGCTCTGGGGCCAACGTCCTGACTTTC. Encoded protein: CASTRQGSGANVLTF. Full variable domain (outside the CDR3, taken from reference TRBV5-1 and TRBJ2-6): KAGVTQTPRYLIKTRGQQVTLSCSPISGHRSVSWYQQTPGQGLQFLFEYFSETQRNKGNFPGRFSGRQFSNSRSEMNVSTLELGDSALYLCASTRQGSGANVLTFGAGSRLTVL.

The rearrangement links TRBV30 to TRBJ1-4; a weak D match, TRBD1 (5 bases). The CDR3 is made up of 12 amino acids. The ends were cut back, 5 bases at V and 8 bases at J, with 12 bases in the middle. Germline loops: CDR1 GTSNPN, CDR2 SVGIG (reference sequence). The chain's CDR3 is CAWGAQPEKLFF. The CDR3 nucleotides read TGTGCCTGGGGGGCACAGCCGGAAAAACTGTTTTTT. The full variable domain, completed using reference TRBV30 and TRBJ1-4, is SQTIHQWPATLVQPVGSPLSLECTVEGTSNPNLYWYRQAAGRGLQLLFYSVGIGQISSEVPQNLSASRPQDRQFILSSKKLLLSDSGFYLCAWGAQPEKLFFGSGTQLSVL.

The V call is TRBV19, the J call TRBJ2-7; D call uncertain. Trimming stripped 5 bases from V and 0 bases from J, with 11 bases between. The germline V gene encodes CDR1 LNHDA and CDR2 SQIVND (reference sequence). There are 14 residues in the CDR3. The CDR3: CASSSTASSYEQYF. CDR3 bases: TGTGCCAGTAGTTCCACCGCCAGCTCCTACGAGCAGTACTTC.

The genes are TRBV7-6 and TRBJ1-5; a possible D gene is TRBD1 (6 bases). The V gene lost 5 bases and the J gene lost 0 bases, with 14 bases spanning the gap. The length of the CDR3 is 16 residues. Germline values: CDR1 SGHVS, CDR2 FNYEAQ. CDR3 residues: CASSHGTRNSNQPQHF. The CDR3 DNA sequence: TGTGCCAGCAGCCACGGGACACGGAATAGCAATCAGCCCCAGCATTTT.

This chain joins TRBV19 and TRBJ2-2, with TRBD1 matching 7 bases. This CDR3 has 14 amino acids. Germline CDR1 reads LNHDA; CDR2 reads SQIVND (reference sequence). V shed 7 bases, J shed 3 bases, and the junction held 5 bases outside the gene matches. The CDR3 sequence is CASTSTGDTGELFF. CDR3 DNA sequence: TGTGCCAGTACGAGTACAGGGGACACCGGGGAGCTGTTTTTT.

The rearrangement joins TRBV30 to TRBJ2-5; 7 bases agree with TRBD2. The CDR3 is 13 residues long. With 0 bases clipped from V and 2 bases from J, the junction kept 0 bases outside the gene matches. Per the germline V gene, CDR1 is GTSNPN and CDR2 is SVGIG (reference sequence). This CDR3 reads CAWSVGRQETQYF. DNA of the CDR3: TGTGCCTGGAGTGTCGGGAGGCAAGAGACCCAGTACTTC.

V and J are TRBV6-1 and TRBJ1-5; 8 bases fit TRBD1. With V trimmed by 6 bases and J by 0 bases, 4 bases remained unmatched. The CDR3 extends over 15 amino acids. The germline gives CDR1 MNHNS, CDR2 SASEGT. The CDR3 here is CASSDRGYSNQPQHF. Written as DNA, the CDR3 is TGTGCCAGCAGCGACAGGGGATATAGCAATCAGCCCCAGCATTTT.

The chain joins TRBV4-2 to TRBJ2-2; TRBD1 matches at 9 bases. Germline loops: CDR1 LGHNA, CDR2 YNFKEQ. With 1 base clipped from V and 3 bases from J, the junction kept 0 bases outside the gene matches. The CDR3 spans 15 residues. CDR3 sequence reads: CASSQGTGDTGELFF. The CDR3 bases are TGTGCCAGCAGCCAAGGGACAGGGGACACCGGGGAGCTGTTTTTT.

This chain links TRBV29-1 with TRBJ2-5; possible D gene TRBD1, 6 bases. CDR1 SQVTM and CDR2 ANQGSEA come from the germline V gene. The CDR3 is 12 residues long. Trimming took 5 bases from V and 3 from J, leaving 10 bases between them. The CDR3 loop reads CSVLEGEETQYF. The CDR3 region has the DNA TGCAGCGTTCTTGAGGGGGAAGAGACCCAGTACTTC. Combining the CDR3 with reference TRBV29-1 and TRBJ2-5 gives the whole variable domain SAVISQKPSRDICQRGTSLTIQCQVDSQVTMMFWYRQQPGQSLTLIATANQGSEATYESGFVIDKFPISRPNLTFSTLTVSNMSPEDSSIYLCSVLEGEETQYFGPGTRLLVL.

This chain connects TRBV29-1 to TRBJ1-1; 8 bases map to TRBD1. The ends lost 7 bases at V and 0 bases at J; junction bases unmatched: 4. This CDR3 region has 13 residues. Germline assignment: CDR1 SQVTM and CDR2 ANQGSEA. The CDR3 reads CSGGQALNTEAFF. Here the CDR3 DNA reads TGCAGCGGGGGACAGGCCTTGAACACTGAAGCTTTCTTT.

V is TRBV14 and J is TRBJ2-5; 7 bases are shared with TRBD2. The CDR3 is 18 residues long. Germline values: CDR1 SGHDN, CDR2 FVKESK. Trimming cost V 4 bases and J 3 bases; bases outside gene matches: 17. CDR3 sequence (DNA): TGTGCCAGCAGCCCAGCGATCGGCACCAGCGGGGCAAAAGAGACCCAGTACTTC. Translated: CASSPAIGTSGAKETQYF.

J is TRBJ1-2 and V is TRBV4-3; D call uncertain. Trimming stripped 0 bases from V and 4 bases from J, with 12 bases between. Per germline, CDR1 LGHNA and CDR2 YSLEER. The CDR3 length is 15 residues. CDR3 amino acids: CASSQDRSRIYGYTF. The DNA of the CDR3 is TGCGCCAGCAGCCAAGATAGGAGCCGAATCTATGGCTACACCTTC.

The CDR3 protein is CAWSLSHRAGNTIYF. The CDR3 nucleotides are TGTGCCTGGAGTCTGAGTCACAGGGCTGGAAACACCATATATTTT. The rearrangement joins TRBV30 to TRBJ1-3; perhaps TRBD1 as D (6 bases). The CDR3 runs to 15 residues. CDR1 and CDR2 (germline): GTSNPN, SVGIG (reference sequence). V lost 2 bases and J lost 2, with 13 bases in between. The full variable domain, its missing parts supplied by reference TRBV30 and TRBJ1-3, is SQTIHQWPATLVQPVGSPLSLECTVEGTSNPNLYWYRQAAGRGLQLLFYSVGIGQISSEVPQNLSASRPQDRQFILSSKKLLLSDSGFYLCAWSLSHRAGNTIYFGEGSWLTVV.

V gene TRBV7-3 combines with J gene TRBJ1-1; maybe TRBD1 (5 bases). The length of the CDR3 is 15 residues. V shed 5 bases and J shed 4 bases, with 17 bases lying between them. Germline CDR1 and CDR2: SGHTA and FQGTGA. CDR3 nucleotides: TGTGCCAGCAGCCCGGAACTGGGACTAGGCACTGAAGCTTTCTTT. Translation gives CASSPELGLGTEAFF.